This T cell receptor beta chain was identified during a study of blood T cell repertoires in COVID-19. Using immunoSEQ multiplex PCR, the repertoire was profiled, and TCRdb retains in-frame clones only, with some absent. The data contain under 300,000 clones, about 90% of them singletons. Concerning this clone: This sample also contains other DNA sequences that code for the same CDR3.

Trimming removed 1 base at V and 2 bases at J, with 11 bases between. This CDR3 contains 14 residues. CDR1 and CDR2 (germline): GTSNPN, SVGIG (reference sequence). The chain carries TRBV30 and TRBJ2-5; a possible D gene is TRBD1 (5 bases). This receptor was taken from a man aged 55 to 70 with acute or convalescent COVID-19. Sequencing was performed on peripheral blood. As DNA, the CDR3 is TGTGCCTGGAGTGCCGACAGAGGACAAGAGACCCAGTACTTC. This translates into CAWSADRGQETQYF.